The 9 T cell receptor beta chains reported below all come from one sample, sequenced in a study of blood T cell repertoires in COVID-19. Method: immunoSEQ multiplex PCR; TCRdb's copy keeps in-frame clones and lacks some. This sample yields about 83,000 clones, of which approximately 80% are seen a single time; about a sixth belongs to the top ten. The sequencing input was peripheral blood. The receptor source for this set is a woman of 80 years or more with acute or convalescent COVID-19.

The chain carries TRBV3-1 (or the pseudogene TRBV3-2) and TRBJ1-2; maybe TRBD1 (5 bases). Trimming left V 0 bases short and J 8 bases short, with 16 bases between. The CDR3 loop spans 15 amino acids. CDR1 LGHDT and CDR2 YNNKEL come from the germline V gene (reference sequence). CDR3: CASSQDSRQGGGYTF. The CDR3 region has the DNA TGTGCCAGCAGCCAAGATAGTAGGCAGGGAGGGGGCTACACCTTC.

Written as DNA, the CDR3 is TGTGCCAGCACCGAAAGGACTGAGCAGTACTTC. It yields the protein CASTERTEQYF. This chain connects TRBV6-6 to TRBJ2-7; D perhaps matches TRBD2 (5 bases). This CDR3 spans 11 amino acids. The V end lost 7 bases, the J end lost 7 bases, and 11 bases lay between the germline ends. From germline, CDR1 is MNHNY and CDR2 SVGAGI (reference sequence).

This rearrangement joins TRBV29-1 to TRBJ2-2, with 7 bases lining up with TRBD1. The germline CDR1 and CDR2 sequences are SQVTM and ANQGSEA. The junction had 7 bases not matched to a gene; V was cut back by 6 bases and J by 6 bases. The CDR3 covers 13 residues. For the CDR3, the DNA is TGCAGCGTCGCAAATACAGGGGCCGGGGAGCTGTTTTTT. Its translation is CSVANTGAGELFF.

This clone showed up just once. As DNA, the CDR3 is TGTGCCAGTAGTACCCAGACAGGGGGGCTGAACACTGAAGCTTTCTTT. Translation: CASSTQTGGLNTEAFF. This sequence joins TRBV19 and TRBJ1-1; 9 positions agree with TRBD1. From germline, CDR1 is LNHDA and CDR2 SQIVND (reference sequence). The CDR3 length is 16 residues. V lost 4 bases, J lost 0 bases, and 6 bases stayed unmatched.

The chain combines TRBV2 with TRBJ2-7; a weak D match, TRBD1 (5 bases). CDR3 size: 13 residues. Trimming took 4 bases from V and 0 from J, leaving 7 bases between them. Looked up from germline, CDR1 is SNHLY and CDR2 is FYNNEI. This chain's CDR3 is CASSGQISYEQYF. The CDR3 region has the DNA TGTGCCAGCAGTGGACAGATCTCCTACGAGCAGTACTTC.

This clone was seen a single time. This chain links TRBV4-3 with TRBJ2-3, with 7 bases identical to TRBD2. Germline V gene data show CDR1 as LGHNA and CDR2 as YSLEER. CDR3 length equals 15 residues. J was trimmed by 1 base and V by 2 bases; bases with no gene match: 3. CDR3 nucleotide sequence: TGCGCCAGCAGCCAACTTGGGGGGGGCACAGATACGCAGTATTTT. This gives the protein CASSQLGGGTDTQYF.

The J gene is TRBJ1-1, the V gene TRBV28; 10 bases agree with TRBD1. The CDR3 extends over 17 amino acids. Germline trimming cut 6 bases from V and 0 bases from J; bases unmatched to any gene: 10. The germline V gene encodes CDR1 MDHEN and CDR2 SYDVKM. The CDR3 nucleotides read TGTGCCAGCAGACCACCGGGACAGGGGCAAATGAACACTGAAGCTTTCTTT. This codes for CASRPPGQGQMNTEAFF.

The V gene is TRBV25-1, the J gene TRBJ2-6; TRBD2 matches at 13 bases. Trimming at V came to 3 bases and at J to 2 bases, leaving 4 bases not matched to a gene. The CDR3 covers 18 residues. Germline values: CDR1 MGHDK, CDR2 SYGVNS. The CDR3 spells CASSEAGTSGAGANVLTF. The CDR3 bases are TGTGCCAGCAGTGAGGCCGGGACTAGCGGGGCTGGGGCCAACGTCCTGACTTTC.

This sequence joins TRBV4-3 and TRBJ2-7; no clear D gene. Germline V lookup: CDR1 LGHNA, CDR2 YSLEER. This CDR3 spans 15 amino acids. Trimming left V 1 base short and J 1 base short, with 11 bases between. The CDR3, as DNA: TGCGCCAGCAGCCAAGGAGTAGCCAGTTCCTACGAGCAGTACTTC. Amino acids: CASSQGVASSYEQYF.